These 27 T cell receptor beta chains came from one sample sequenced in a study of blood T cell repertoires in COVID-19 (dated by TCRdb to the early 2020s). The library was produced with the immunoSEQ multiplex PCR assay. TCRdb took over this immuneACCESS table, retaining in-frame rearrangements with V and J assigned. Such tables are incomplete; in checked studies, under half of the missing clones stem from an unresolved V gene, and the remainder is unexplained. Across this sample there are some 110,000 clones, with around 86% seen only once. The leading ten clones occupy 30% to 45% of the sample. Source material: peripheral blood. These receptor sequences come from an older man with acute or convalescent COVID-19.

This clone came up once. J is TRBJ2-2 and V is TRBV28; tentative D call: TRBD1 (5 bases). Germline V CDR1 and CDR2: MDHEN, SYDVKM. There are 14 residues in the CDR3. Trimming left V 6 bases short and J 7 bases short, with 15 bases between. As DNA, the CDR3 is TGTGCCAGCAGATCAAAGGGGTTTGACGGGGAGCTGTTTTTT. Translated: CASRSKGFDGELFF.

The chain couples TRBV2 to TRBJ1-2; tentative D call: TRBD1 (5 bases). CDR3 length equals 16 residues. Germline CDR1 reads SNHLY; CDR2 reads FYNNEI. V was pared by 3 bases and J by 5 bases, with 19 bases between. The chain's CDR3 is CASSEGPGQGGYGYTF. The CDR3 nucleotides read TGTGCCAGCAGTGAGGGCCCGGGGCAGGGAGGGTATGGCTACACCTTC. Full variable domain (rest looked up from reference TRBV2 and TRBJ1-2): EPEVTQTPSHQVTQMGQEVILRCVPISNHLYFYWYRQILGQKVEFLVSFYNNEISEKSEIFDDQFSVERPDGSNFTLKIRSTKLEDSAMYFCASSEGPGQGGYGYTFGSGTRLTVV.

This chain uses TRBV2 with TRBJ1-1; TRBD1 aligns across 7 bases. CDR3 length: 14 amino acids. V lost 5 bases to trimming and J lost 6 bases; unmatched junction nucleotides: 9. Per germline, CDR1 SNHLY and CDR2 FYNNEI. The CDR3 DNA is TGTGCCAGCAGTAAACAGGGGCGATCCGCTGAAGCTTTCTTT. Translating it yields CASSKQGRSAEAFF.

This chain joins TRBV15 and TRBJ1-2; D uncertain. V lost 6 bases to trimming and J lost 3 bases, with 14 bases between them. This CDR3 spans 14 amino acids. Germline CDR1 and CDR2: LNHNV and YYDKDF (reference sequence). In nucleotides, the CDR3 is TGTGCCACCAGGTTTGATCTGGGCCACTATGGCTACACCTTC. This translates into CATRFDLGHYGYTF.

This clone was recorded a few times. The genes are TRBV3-1 (or the pseudogene TRBV3-2) and TRBJ1-1, with D unresolved. Between the trimmed V and J ends, which lost 1 base and 3 bases, there was a span of 6 bases. This CDR3 has 13 amino acids. In germline, CDR1 is LGHDT, CDR2 YNNKEL (reference sequence). The CDR3 spells CASSQGEYTEAFF. The CDR3 DNA reads as TGTGCCAGCAGCCAAGGGGAGTACACTGAAGCTTTCTTT.

This clone was counted a few times. V gene TRBV25-1 combines with J gene TRBJ1-6, with TRBD1 identical over 7 bases. The CDR3 is 15 amino acids. V lost 7 bases and J lost 7; bases outside the gene matches: 10. Germline lookup yields CDR1 MGHDK and CDR2 SYGVNS. The CDR3 here is CASKKGGARNSPLHF. The CDR3, as DNA: TGTGCCAGCAAAAAAGGGGGCGCACGGAATTCACCCCTCCACTTT.

The rearrangement uses TRBV30 and TRBJ2-1; 12 nucleotides line up with TRBD1. The CDR3 contains 21 residues. V lost 0 bases and J lost 4; bases outside the gene matches: 19. Germline V gene data show CDR1 as GTSNPN and CDR2 as SVGIG (reference sequence). This chain's CDR3 is CAWSVLAWDRGRGGQYNEQFF. The DNA of the CDR3 is TGTGCCTGGAGTGTACTTGCATGGGACAGGGGGCGAGGAGGCCAATACAATGAGCAGTTCTTC.

The gene calls are TRBV5-1 and TRBJ1-6; the match to TRBD1 covers 8 bases. The V segment lost 3 bases and the J segment 7 bases; nucleotides outside the gene matches: 6. CDR1 SGHRS and CDR2 YFSETQ come from the germline V gene. The CDR3 contains 15 residues. CDR3 DNA: TGCGCCAGCAGCTGGGAGACAGGGGCAAATTCACCCCTCCACTTT. It codes for CASSWETGANSPLHF.

The chain joins TRBV7-2 to TRBJ2-7; TRBD1 agrees at 7 bases. Germline CDR1 is SGHTA and CDR2 is FQGNSA. The CDR3 sequence is 13 residues long. The trim removed 2 bases at V and 2 bases at J, leaving 0 bases unmatched. This CDR3 is CASSLQGAYEQYF. Here the CDR3 DNA reads TGTGCCAGCAGCTTACAGGGGGCCTACGAGCAGTACTTC.

The chain joins TRBV18 to TRBJ1-5; possible D gene TRBD1, 6 bases. Germline lookup yields CDR1 KGHSH and CDR2 LQKENI. The CDR3 consists of 15 residues. The V gene lost 6 bases and the J gene lost 5 bases, with 17 bases spanning the gap. CDR3 coding DNA: TGTGCCAGCTCCCTCGCAGGGGCTTCGGATCAGCCCCAGCATTTT. This sequence encodes CASSLAGASDQPQHF.

This chain links TRBV5-4 with TRBJ2-1, with D maybe TRBD2 (6 bases). CDR1 is SGHNT, CDR2 YYREEE, per germline (reference sequence). V was trimmed by 0 bases and J by 8 bases, leaving 15 bases between them. The CDR3 is 15 residues long. CDR3 coding DNA: TGTGCCAGCAGCTTGGGGGGGAGGTGGTCGGATGAGCAGTTCTTC. Amino acids: CASSLGGRWSDEQFF.

The gene calls are TRBV7-2 and TRBJ1-5; TRBD1 agrees at 9 bases. With V trimmed by 4 bases and J by 3 bases, 4 bases remained unmatched. The length of the CDR3 is 15 residues. CDR1 SGHTA and CDR2 FQGNSA come from the germline V gene. Here the CDR3 DNA reads TGTGCCAGCAGCTCGGGACAGGGCTTCAATCAGCCCCAGCATTTT. This translates into CASSSGQGFNQPQHF. The complete variable domain, with remaining parts taken from reference TRBV7-2 and TRBJ1-5, reads GAGVSQSPSNKVTEKGKDVELRCDPISGHTALYWYRQSLGQGLEFLIYFQGNSAPDKSGLPSDRFSAERTGGSVSTLTIQRTQQEDSAVYLCASSSGQGFNQPQHFGDGTRLSIL.

The chain links TRBV28 to TRBJ1-1; D remains ambiguous. This CDR3 contains 14 residues. The V end lost 3 bases, the J end lost 11 bases, and 19 bases lay between the germline ends. Germline V gene sequence: CDR1 MDHEN, CDR2 SYDVKM. This CDR3 reads CASSFPNSSPWAFF. In DNA, the CDR3 is TGTGCCAGCAGTTTCCCCAACAGTTCTCCTTGGGCTTTCTTT.

The V gene is TRBV6-5, the J gene TRBJ1-4; D is perhaps TRBD1 (6 bases). CDR1 and CDR2 (germline): MNHEY, SVGAGI. V lost 5 bases and J 7 bases, leaving 17 bases between the germline ends. The CDR3 sequence is 15 residues long. CDR3 region: CASSHREWGSEKLFF. The CDR3 bases are TGTGCCAGCAGTCACAGGGAATGGGGCAGTGAAAAACTGTTTTTT.

There are a few counts of this clone. The chain employs TRBV28 and TRBJ1-2; D gene uncertain. Trimming removed 5 bases from V and 8 bases from J, with 18 bases in between. The CDR3 contains 14 residues. CDR1 MDHEN and CDR2 SYDVKM come from the germline V gene. This CDR3 reads CASSLRDPSWGYTF. DNA for the CDR3: TGTGCCAGCAGTCTGAGGGATCCATCGTGGGGCTACACCTTC.

CDR3 coding DNA: TGTGCCAGCAGCTCAACCGGGACAGGGTCCTACGAGCAGTACTTC. Translating gives CASSSTGTGSYEQYF. This chain uses TRBV6-2 or TRBV6-3 with TRBJ2-7; 9 bases fit TRBD1. The CDR3 length is 15 residues. CDR1 MNHEY and CDR2 SVGEGT come from the germline V gene. With V trimmed by 6 bases and J by 1 base, 7 bases remained unmatched.

This chain connects TRBV6-2 or TRBV6-3 to TRBJ2-1; 12 nucleotides agree with TRBD2. The CDR3 spans 15 residues. V was clipped by 1 base and J by 11 bases; unmatched bases: 6. CDR1 is MNHEY and CDR2 is SVGEGT in the germline V gene. The CDR3 DNA sequence: TGTGCCAGCAGTTACTTGGGACTAGCGGGCTACAAGCAGTTCTTC. Translation: CASSYLGLAGYKQFF.

The genes are TRBV7-9 and TRBJ1-2, with D possibly matching TRBD1 (5 bases). The CDR3 consists of 14 residues. Germline values: CDR1 SEHNR, CDR2 FQNEAQ (reference sequence). V was cut by 6 bases and J by 2 bases, with 13 bases left in between. For the CDR3, the DNA is TGTGCCAGCAGTCCCCCCGGGGGGAACTATGGCTACACCTTC. It is translated as CASSPPGGNYGYTF.

The genes are TRBV4-1 and TRBJ2-2, with TRBD1 matching 8 bases. V was pared by 7 bases and J by 5 bases, with 6 bases of the junction left unmatched. The germline CDR1 and CDR2 sequences are MGHRA and YSYEKL. The CDR3 covers 14 residues. The CDR3 loop reads CASTWTGKTGELFF. DNA for the CDR3: TGCGCCAGCACCTGGACAGGGAAAACCGGGGAGCTGTTTTTT.

V usage is TRBV7-3 and J usage is TRBJ2-5; unclear D gene. There are 15 residues in the CDR3. Germline-derived CDR1 and CDR2 are SGHTA and FQGTGA. V shed 3 bases and J shed 0 bases, with 11 bases lying between them. CDR3: CASSLSPRDQETQYF. As DNA, the CDR3 is TGTGCCAGCAGCTTGTCGCCTCGGGACCAAGAGACCCAGTACTTC.

This sequence joins TRBV28 and TRBJ2-3; 11 bases match TRBD2. J was trimmed by 7 bases and V by 4 bases; bases with no gene match: 7. The germline V gene encodes CDR1 MDHEN and CDR2 SYDVKM. This CDR3 contains 15 residues. CDR3 residues: CASSSTSGSMNTQYF. The CDR3 bases are TGTGCCAGCAGTTCTACTAGCGGGAGTATGAATACGCAGTATTTT.

This clone was detected once. This chain links TRBV5-4 with TRBJ2-5; 10 nucleotides align to TRBD2. The ends lost 4 bases at V and 7 bases at J; junction bases unmatched: 7. This CDR3 is 14 amino acids long. CDR1 is SGHNT, CDR2 YYREEE, per germline (reference sequence). The DNA of the CDR3 is TGTGCCAGCAGCCCTAAGCGGGAGGGAGGGACCCAGTACTTC. It encodes CASSPKREGGTQYF.

The rearrangement uses TRBV10-3 and TRBJ2-1; no definite D call. V dropped 3 bases and J dropped 6 bases, with 6 bases sitting between them. The CDR3 is 12 amino acids. Germline V gene data show CDR1 as ENHRY and CDR2 as SYGVKD. Here the CDR3 DNA reads TGTGCCATCAGTGAAATCCGCAATGAGCAGTTCTTC. It translates to CAISEIRNEQFF.

This clone has just a few counts. The chain has TRBV5-1 and TRBJ2-1; D unclear. Trimming cost V 1 base and J 10 bases, with 9 bases left between them. Germline V gene lookup returns CDR1 SGHRS and CDR2 YFSETQ. The CDR3 has 12 amino acids. CDR3 region: CASSLNSIEQFF. CDR3 DNA: TGCGCCAGCAGCTTGAACTCTATCGAGCAGTTCTTC.

V gene TRBV9 combines with J gene TRBJ1-6; perhaps TRBD1 as D (6 bases). CDR1 and CDR2 from the germline V gene are SGDLS and YYNGEE. Trimming cost V 4 bases and J 0 bases, with 8 bases left between them. This CDR3 is 15 amino acids long. The CDR3 is CASSRGSSYNSPLHF. For the CDR3, the DNA is TGTGCCAGCAGCAGGGGGAGCTCCTATAATTCACCCCTCCACTTT.

The V call is TRBV6-5, the J call TRBJ1-1; 7 bases map to TRBD1. The CDR3 extends over 14 amino acids. V gave up 4 bases and J gave up 5 bases; unmatched junction bases: 7. CDR1 is MNHEY and CDR2 is SVGAGI in the germline V gene. Here the CDR3 reads CASSSYRGQTEAFF. In DNA form, the CDR3 reads TGTGCCAGCAGTTCGTACAGGGGCCAGACTGAAGCTTTCTTT.

The chain combines TRBV6-4 with TRBJ2-2, with D perhaps matching TRBD1 (6 bases). Looked up from germline, CDR1 is MRHNA and CDR2 is SNTAGT. The CDR3 is 14 residues long. Trimming cost V 5 bases and J 7 bases, with 14 bases left between them. The CDR3 region has the DNA TGTGCCAGCAGTCTCACGCAGGGGCGCGGGGAGCTGTTTTTT. This encodes CASSLTQGRGELFF.